Sequencing of this TCR beta chain was carried out in a study of blood T cell repertoires in COVID-19. This clone was recorded once. Original processing notes: Using reference gene primer amplification, nucleated cell counts were estimated. TCRdb's table, derived via immunoSEQ multiplex PCR, lists solely in-frame clones and lacks some. Clonal size and the V and J genes are those of that table, whereas D and trimming came from the DNA. The profile shows approximately 70,000 clones, around 87% of them singletons. Per germline, CDR1 SGHNT and CDR2 YENEEA. The CDR3 is 15 amino acids. The junction had 6 bases not matched to a gene; V was cut back by 3 bases and J by 4 bases.

The J gene is TRBJ2-3, the V gene TRBV11-3, with 8 bases that match TRBD1. This TCR was sampled from a man aged 45-60 years with active COVID-19. The sequencing sample was made of peripheral blood. The CDR3 reads CASSLGGQEADTQYF. The CDR3 DNA is TGTGCCAGCAGCTTGGGGGGACAGGAGGCAGATACGCAGTATTTT.